This T cell receptor beta chain stems from a study of circulating tumor DNA in untreated peripheral T-cell lymphoma. Germline values: CDR1 LNHDA, CDR2 SQIVND (reference sequence). The ends lost 6 bases at V and 5 bases at J; junction bases unmatched: 18. The CDR3 runs 18 residues. Method: immunoSEQ multiplex PCR; TCRdb's copy keeps in-frame clones and lacks some. The sample holds about 1,300 clones, around 70% seen once. Points from the study as a whole: In a couple of patients, ctDNA persisted after therapy without relapse for roughly 10 years. In around 80% of patients, tumor-specific clonotypes were identified.

Points on this clone: The antigen is undetermined.

Sequencing was performed on cell-free DNA from blood serum. The receptor comes from a human donor with peripheral T-cell lymphoma. J is TRBJ1-5 and V is TRBV19; 8 bases line up with TRBD1. The CDR3 DNA is TGTGCCAGTAGCCCTGAGGTGTGGCTGACAGGGGTTCATCAGCCCCAGCATTTT. It translates to CASSPEVWLTGVHQPQHF.